This T cell receptor (beta chain) emerged from a study of blood T cell repertoires in COVID-19. Study context: Samples representing acute and convalescent COVID-19 were sourced from the United States, Italy and Spain. Nucleic acid was either cDNA or gDNA, and it came from T cells, B-cell-depleted T cells, or PBMCs.

How the authors handled the data: Nucleated cell number was recorded as an estimate derived from reference gene primer amplification. The assay was immunoSEQ multiplex PCR, and TCRdb's table has in-frame clones only and misses some. The V and J calls and clone size were taken over from that table, and D and trimming were inferred from the DNA. This repertoire shows 120,000 to 150,000 clones, 88% found once; its top ten account for less than 2%. Germline loops: CDR1 MNHEY, CDR2 SVGAGI. The CDR3 spans 13 residues. Trimming pared 6 bases from V and 4 bases from J, leaving 12 bases between. Sequencing was performed on peripheral blood. The TCR was taken from a woman aged 55 to 70 with acute or convalescent COVID-19. The rearrangement links TRBV6-5 to TRBJ1-1; a possible D gene is TRBD1 (6 bases). The CDR3 sequence: CASRSKGGTEAFF. CDR3 nucleotides: TGTGCCAGCAGGTCCAAAGGGGGCACTGAAGCTTTCTTT.